This T cell receptor beta chain was identified in a study of control samples from healthy donors and cancer patients. Repertoires were generated with immunoSEQ multiplex PCR, while TCRdb's copy carries only in-frame clones and drops some. The table lists 60,000 to 75,000 clones, over 85% of them singletons. J gave up 15 bases and V 5 bases, and 12 bases lay outside the gene matches. The CDR3 loop spans 13 amino acids. Germline V gives CDR1 MNHEY, CDR2 SVGAGI. The receptor comes from a man aged 55-75 years with colorectal cancer. Sequencing was performed on PBMCs. The V gene is TRBV6-5, the J gene TRBJ1-4; 7 bases agree with TRBD1. This CDR3 reads CASSLGQVDKVFF. CDR3 in DNA: TGTGCCAGCAGTCTCGGACAGGTAGACAAGGTGTTTTTT.